Listed below are T cell receptor beta chains from one sample, sequenced in a study of T cell responses to AZD1222 COVID-19 vaccine. Repertoires were generated with immunoSEQ multiplex PCR, while TCRdb's copy carries only in-frame clones and drops some. Counted here are roughly 67,000 clones, 88% occurring once; the ten biggest clones make up about 8%. Sequencing was performed on peripheral blood, taken on day 0 of AZD1222 vaccination. The source is an adult in good health. Both conserved end residues are trimmed from each CDR3. Fields, in order: J gene, V gene, D gene, CDR3 protein. A D gene is named only where the DNA matches it firmly.

j_call: TRBJ1-2; v_call: TRBV6-1; d_call: TRBD1; cdr3_aa: ASSEAGGGRGYT
j_call: TRBJ2-7; v_call: TRBV27; d_call: TRBD1; cdr3_aa: ASSWGTGGYEQY
j_call: TRBJ2-1; v_call: TRBV5-1; d_call: .; cdr3_aa: ASSLALALASSYNEQF
j_call: TRBJ1-6; v_call: TRBV7-3; d_call: .; cdr3_aa: ASSFYPDPGSPLH
j_call: TRBJ1-1; v_call: TRBV3-1/TRBV3-2; d_call: .; cdr3_aa: ASSQVSGRPLNTEAF
j_call: TRBJ2-3; v_call: TRBV3-1/TRBV3-2; d_call: .; cdr3_aa: ASSPTRDTQY
j_call: TRBJ1-1; v_call: TRBV6-5; d_call: .; cdr3_aa: ASSYSGGGRAEAF
j_call: TRBJ2-6; v_call: TRBV6-5; d_call: .; cdr3_aa: ASYPSTGANVLT
j_call: TRBJ2-7; v_call: TRBV10-2; d_call: TRBD1; cdr3_aa: ASSRTGTYYEQY
j_call: TRBJ2-7; v_call: TRBV19; d_call: TRBD2; cdr3_aa: ASTPEGSGRFNEQY
j_call: TRBJ1-1; v_call: TRBV5-1; d_call: TRBD1; cdr3_aa: ASSLYRDSIYEAF
j_call: TRBJ1-2; v_call: TRBV28; d_call: TRBD1; cdr3_aa: ASSQNRGYGYT
j_call: TRBJ2-1; v_call: TRBV10-3; d_call: TRBD2; cdr3_aa: AISESSLAGGGGEQF
j_call: TRBJ1-6; v_call: TRBV5-4; d_call: .; cdr3_aa: ASSLDLYNSPLH
j_call: TRBJ2-1; v_call: TRBV6-4; d_call: .; cdr3_aa: ASSDGAGPYNEQF
j_call: TRBJ2-3; v_call: TRBV4-3; d_call: TRBD2; cdr3_aa: ASSLSGRAGTDTQY
j_call: TRBJ2-7; v_call: TRBV6-4; d_call: TRBD2; cdr3_aa: ASSGTSGSSYEQY
j_call: TRBJ2-5; v_call: TRBV18; d_call: .; cdr3_aa: ASSPARPQETQY
j_call: TRBJ2-3; v_call: TRBV5-1; d_call: .; cdr3_aa: ASSLGGATDTQY
j_call: TRBJ2-1; v_call: TRBV28; d_call: .; cdr3_aa: ASARLVGPYNEQF
j_call: TRBJ1-4; v_call: TRBV18; d_call: .; cdr3_aa: ASSPGRDNEKLF
j_call: TRBJ1-4; v_call: TRBV4-3; d_call: TRBD1; cdr3_aa: ASSRTGVDVKLF
j_call: TRBJ2-6; v_call: TRBV7-9; d_call: .; cdr3_aa: ASSLARAFSGANVLT
j_call: TRBJ2-2; v_call: TRBV7-2; d_call: .; cdr3_aa: ASSLVTGGGSATGELF
j_call: TRBJ2-1; v_call: TRBV3-1/TRBV3-2; d_call: .; cdr3_aa: ASSLRRGSSDEQF
j_call: TRBJ1-1; v_call: TRBV30; d_call: TRBD1; cdr3_aa: AWAISLRQGGVAF
j_call: TRBJ2-5; v_call: TRBV3-1/TRBV3-2; d_call: .; cdr3_aa: ASSQDRRRGVTQY
j_call: TRBJ1-5; v_call: TRBV28; d_call: TRBD1; cdr3_aa: ASRESATRTGVSNQPQH